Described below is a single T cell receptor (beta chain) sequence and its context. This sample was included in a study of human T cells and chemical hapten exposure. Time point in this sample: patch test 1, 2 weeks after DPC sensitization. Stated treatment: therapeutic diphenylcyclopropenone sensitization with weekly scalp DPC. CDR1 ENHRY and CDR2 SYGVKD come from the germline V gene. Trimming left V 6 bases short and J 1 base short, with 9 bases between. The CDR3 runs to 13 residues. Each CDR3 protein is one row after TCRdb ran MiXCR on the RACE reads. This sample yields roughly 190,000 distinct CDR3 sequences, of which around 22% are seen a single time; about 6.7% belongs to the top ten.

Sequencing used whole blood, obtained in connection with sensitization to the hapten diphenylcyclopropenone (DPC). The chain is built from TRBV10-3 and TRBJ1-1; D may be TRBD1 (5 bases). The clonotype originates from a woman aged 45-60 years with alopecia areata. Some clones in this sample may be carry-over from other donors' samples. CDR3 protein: CAISSGTNTEAFF. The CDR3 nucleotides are TGTGCCATCAGCTCAGGGACGAACACTGAAGCTTTCTTT.